Presented here are 21 T cell receptor beta chains from one specimen sequenced in a study of blood T cells in healthy people across ages. Primers used in a second PCR of roughly 6 to 11 cycles were a sample-barcoded 5' primer and a J-beta primer mix. TCRdb redid the calling of the 5' RACE reads with MiXCR, one entry per CDR3 protein. The sample includes about 730,000 distinct CDR3 sequences, roughly 44% of them seen just once. The specimen sequenced was blood. The receptors were sampled from a woman in her fifties or sixties in good health.

The CDR3 sequence is CAIRIAGTAEPELAGGRSYNEQFF. The CDR3 DNA follows: TGTGCCATCAGAATTGCTGGGACAGCTGAACCGGAGCTAGCGGGGGGGCGTTCCTACAATGAGCAGTTCTTC. J is TRBJ2-1 and V is TRBV10-3; TRBD2 matches at 12 bases. Germline CDR1 is ENHRY and CDR2 is SYGVKD. The CDR3 totals 24 residues. V was pared by 6 bases and J by 1 base, with 28 bases of the junction left unmatched.

The sample holds a few counts of this clonotype. A much larger clone differs from this one at a single base, so this may be a read error. This sequence joins TRBV6-2 or TRBV6-3 and TRBJ2-7, with 8 bases that match TRBD2. There are 16 residues in the CDR3. Losses at the gene ends were 0 bases for V and 4 bases for J; bases not matched to a gene: 8. Germline lookup yields CDR1 MNHEY and CDR2 SVGEGT. The CDR3 here is CASSYSMGAGEYEQYF. The CDR3, as DNA: TGTGCCAGCAGTTACTCGATGGGAGCGGGAGAGTACGAGCAGTACTTC.

The V gene is TRBV6-1, the J gene TRBJ2-7; D is uncertain. The CDR3 has 11 residues. The V gene lost 8 bases and the J gene lost 7 bases, with 12 bases spanning the gap. The germline V gene encodes CDR1 MNHNS and CDR2 SASEGT. The CDR3 DNA reads TGTGCCAGCCAACGTGGTCATGAGCAGTACTTC. Amino acids: CASQRGHEQYF.

The rearrangement uses TRBV28 and TRBJ2-4; D is undetermined. This CDR3 is 14 amino acids long. Deletions cut 2 bases from V and 0 bases from J, with 5 bases between. Germline V gene sequence: CDR1 MDHEN, CDR2 SYDVKM. The CDR3 reads CASSLGGAKNIQYF. The CDR3 DNA reads as TGTGCCAGCAGTTTAGGCGGAGCCAAAAACATTCAGTACTTC.

This clonotype was picked up a small number of times. This sequence joins TRBV12-3 or TRBV12-4 and TRBJ2-4, with 9 bases fitting TRBD1. The CDR3 runs 15 residues. Trimming cost V 5 bases and J 5 bases; bases outside gene matches: 7. The CDR3: CASSTRGDRENIQYF. The CDR3 DNA reads as TGTGCCAGCAGTACCAGAGGGGACAGGGAAAACATTCAGTACTTC.

This clonotype was counted a few times. This sequence joins TRBV4-2 and TRBJ2-1; tentatively, D is TRBD1 or TRBD2 (5 bases each). This CDR3 contains 17 residues. The V and J ends lost 2 bases and 7 bases respectively, with 21 bases between them. Germline V lookup: CDR1 LGHNA, CDR2 YNFKEQ. The DNA of the CDR3 is TGTGCCAGCAGCCAAACCGGGGCGGGCTGGACGGGAAATGAGCAGTTCTTC. Protein product: CASSQTGAGWTGNEQFF.

The chain couples TRBV4-3 to TRBJ2-3; tentative D call: TRBD2 (5 bases). The CDR3 has 15 amino acids. Germline loops: CDR1 LGHNA, CDR2 YSLEER. Trimming took 2 bases from V and 1 from J, leaving 10 bases between them. Here the CDR3 DNA reads TGCGCCAGCAGCCAAAGGACCGGGGGCACAGATACGCAGTATTTT. Translated, it gives CASSQRTGGTDTQYF.

This clonotype was detected many times. The chain combines TRBV7-9 with TRBJ2-1, with D possibly being TRBD2 (5 bases). Germline CDR1 and CDR2: SEHNR and FQNEAQ (reference sequence). The CDR3 runs 17 residues. Trimming left V 5 bases short and J 8 bases short, with 25 bases between. CDR3 sequence reads: CASSPRVVVASGDEQFF. As DNA, the CDR3 is TGTGCCAGCAGCCCCCGAGTTGTAGTAGCGAGCGGCGATGAGCAGTTCTTC.

Note on this clonotype: An end of the junction does not agree with germline; a read error may underlie this. The CDR3 loop is CASSKASGVEQPRHF. DNA for the CDR3: TGTGCCAGCAGTAAGGCTAGCGGGGTTGAGCAGCCCCGGCATTTT. The rearrangement joins TRBV28 to TRBJ1-5; D unresolved. In germline, CDR1 is MDHEN, CDR2 SYDVKM. There are 15 residues in the CDR3.

Note on this clonotype: A clone one base away is much larger, so this may be a read error. The chain has TRBV7-2 and TRBJ2-3; 8 bases align to TRBD2. This CDR3 comprises 16 residues. CDR1 and CDR2 (germline): SGHTA, FQGNSA. V lost 5 bases to trimming and J lost 3 bases; unmatched junction nucleotides: 10. CDR3 in DNA: TGTGCCAGCAGCCTGGGACTAGAGGGAGAAACAGATACGCAGTATTTT. Amino acids: CASSLGLEGETDTQYF.

This clonotype was counted only a few times. J is TRBJ1-5 and V is TRBV25-1; 7 bases match TRBD1. Looked up from germline, CDR1 is MGHDK and CDR2 is SYGVNS. Trimming cost V 2 bases and J 5 bases; bases outside gene matches: 3. There are 14 residues in the CDR3. This CDR3 is CASSEQGGHQPQHF. Written as DNA, the CDR3 is TGTGCCAGCAGTGAACAGGGGGGCCATCAGCCCCAGCATTTT.

The chain has TRBV7-2 and TRBJ2-1; TRBD1 is a possible D gene (5 bases). From germline, CDR1 is SGHTA and CDR2 FQGNSA. V was pared by 5 bases and J by 2 bases, with 7 bases between. This CDR3 region has 13 residues. DNA of the CDR3: TGTACCAGCAGCCCGACAGCCTACAATGAGCAGTTCTTC. This codes for CTSSPTAYNEQFF.

This clonotype was seen only a few times. The V call is TRBV7-9, the J call TRBJ2-5, with unresolved D. Between the trimmed V and J ends, which lost 3 bases and 11 bases, there was a span of 16 bases. CDR3 length: 13 residues. The germline V gene encodes CDR1 SEHNR and CDR2 FQNEAQ (reference sequence). As DNA, the CDR3 is TGTGCCAGCAGCTTCCCAAACAACCCCCGGCAGTACTTC. Encoded protein: CASSFPNNPRQYF.

In its sample, this clonotype was seen once. CDR3 loop: CASSGLSASTDTQYF. In nucleotides, the CDR3 is TGTGCCAGCAGTGGACTCAGCGCTAGCACAGATACGCAGTATTTT. This chain joins TRBV27 and TRBJ2-3; a weak D match, TRBD2 (5 bases). The CDR3 is 15 residues long. CDR1 MNHEY and CDR2 SMNVEV come from the germline V gene (reference sequence). V was cut by 5 bases and J by 0 bases, with 12 bases left in between.

The chain carries TRBV3-1 and TRBJ2-1; TRBD2 agrees at 9 bases. CDR1 is LGHDT, CDR2 YNNKEL, per germline (reference sequence). V shed 5 bases, J shed 4 bases, and the junction held 3 bases outside the gene matches. The CDR3 runs 14 residues. The CDR3, as DNA: TGTGCCAGCAGCGCGACTAGCGGTTACAATGAGCAGTTCTTC. It is translated as CASSATSGYNEQFF.

This sequence joins TRBV5-1 and TRBJ2-5; tentatively, D is TRBD1 or TRBD2 (5 bases each). The CDR3 is made up of 15 amino acids. Trimming shortened V by 0 bases and J by 5 bases, and 14 bases separated the two germline ends. CDR1 SGHRS and CDR2 YFSETQ come from the germline V gene. In DNA, the CDR3 is TGCGCCAGCAGCTTGGAGTGGGGGAGAGCGGAGACCCAGTACTTC. It translates to CASSLEWGRAETQYF.

The chain employs TRBV6-5 and TRBJ1-6, with D tentatively TRBD1 (6 bases). V lost 6 bases to trimming and J lost 7 bases, with 10 bases between them. Germline CDR1 and CDR2: MNHEY and SVGAGI. The CDR3 covers 13 residues. The CDR3 loop reads CASRGHMNSPLHF. CDR3 coding DNA: TGTGCCAGCAGGGGACACATGAATTCACCCCTCCACTTT.

V is TRBV4-3 and J is TRBJ1-2, with D possibly TRBD1 on 6 matching bases. Trimming took 0 bases from V and 4 from J, leaving 15 bases between them. The CDR3 runs 16 residues. The germline V gene encodes CDR1 LGHNA and CDR2 YSLEER. The CDR3 DNA sequence: TGCGCCAGCAGCCAAGAACGTCGGACAGCGATCTATGGCTACACCTTC. This translates into CASSQERRTAIYGYTF.

This chain joins TRBV4-1 and TRBJ2-1; possibly TRBD1 or TRBD2 for D (6 bases each). Trimming stripped 1 base from V and 0 bases from J, with 16 bases between. CDR3 length: 18 amino acids. Germline V gene sequence: CDR1 MGHRA, CDR2 YSYEKL. CDR3 sequence reads: CASSQALREGGSYNEQFF. For the CDR3, the DNA is TGCGCCAGCAGCCAAGCCCTCCGAGAGGGGGGCTCCTACAATGAGCAGTTCTTC.

V usage is TRBV5-1 and J usage is TRBJ1-1, with D perhaps matching TRBD1 (6 bases). The germline V and J ends were trimmed by 4 bases and 7 bases, with 11 bases remaining between them. The CDR3 runs to 12 residues. Per the germline V gene, CDR1 is SGHRS and CDR2 is YFSETQ. This CDR3 is CASSPDSYEAFF. The CDR3 DNA follows: TGCGCCAGCAGCCCGGACAGTTATGAAGCTTTCTTT.

As concerns this clonotype: This may come from a read error, since a much larger clone is one base off. The chain recombines TRBV28 with TRBJ2-3; 7 nucleotides match TRBD2. CDR3 length: 16 amino acids. The V gene's germline CDR1 is MDHEN and CDR2 SYDVKM. The CDR3 DNA follows: TGTGCCAGCAGTCCCCGGTTGGGGCGGGAGACAGATGCGCAGTATTTT. Its protein is CASSPRLGRETDAQYF.